This T cell receptor beta chain is drawn from a study of T cell responses to AZD1222 COVID-19 vaccine. Study conclusions and caveats: Only after the peak T cell response were repertoires sampled. At 160-218 and 743-854, vaccine-associated CD4 TCRs were dominant, and they spanned spike. Regions left unmutated in variants are reportedly the target of nearly half of spike-specific TCRs. White British ancestry dominated among donors, who included more females, and clonal diversity was possibly underestimated.

Sequenced by immunoSEQ multiplex PCR; TCRdb stores in-frame clones only, minus some. The table records more than 90,000 clones, about 90% of them present only once. As regards this clone: Its matching antigen is unknown.

The V gene's germline CDR1 is SGDLS and CDR2 YYNGEE. Trimming removed 2 bases at V and 2 bases at J, with 10 bases between. The CDR3 covers 15 residues. The source material was peripheral blood, sampled on day 0 of AZD1222 vaccination. The rearrangement uses TRBV9 and TRBJ2-2; possible D gene TRBD1, 5 bases. This clonotype originated in an adult in good health. This CDR3 reads CASSVFDSNTGELFF. The CDR3 DNA is TGTGCCAGCAGCGTCTTTGACAGTAACACCGGGGAGCTGTTTTTT. Together with reference TRBV9 and TRBJ2-2, the CDR3 gives the full variable domain: DSGVTQTPKHLITATGQRVTLRCSPRSGDLSVYWYQQSLDQGLQFLIQYYNGEERAKGNILERFSAQQFPDLHSELNLSSLELGDSALYFCASSVFDSNTGELFFGEGSRLTVL.